A selection of T cell receptor beta chains follows, all from one sample in a study of cytomegalovirus exposure and HLA in healthy donors. Some clones are missing from TCRdb's copy, which holds only in-frame ones; the method was immunoSEQ multiplex PCR. The sample yields about 140,000 clones, just over 65% seen once. Sequenced: PBMCs. Receptors were obtained from a woman aged 55-69 years in good health and CMV-seronegative. Each CDR3 is given with its conserved first and last residue. A D gene is named only where the DNA matches it firmly. Clone size appears in some rows only: once, few, many, or a class for an expanded clone.

V gene	J gene	clone size	D gene	CDR3 DNA	CDR3 protein
TRBV6-6	TRBJ2-1	NA	NA	TGTGCCAGCAGTTACTCTGGGCTGAGCTATGAGCAGTTCTTC	CASSYSGLSYEQFF
TRBV7-2	TRBJ2-3	NA	TRBD2	TGTGCCAGCAGCTTTCCTAGCGGGGGAACAGATACGCAGTATTTT	CASSFPSGGTDTQYF
TRBV6-5	TRBJ2-1	NA	TRBD2	TGTGCCAGCAGCCCGGGACTAGCGGGAGTTAATGAGCAGTTCTTC	CASSPGLAGVNEQFF
TRBV5-3	TRBJ2-7	NA	NA	TGTGCCAGAAGCTTGATAGGGGGTGAGGTCGAGCAGTACTTC	CARSLIGGEVEQYF
TRBV9	TRBJ2-7	NA	NA	TGTGCCAGCAGCGTAAGCCAGGGCTCCTACGAGCAGTACTTC	CASSVSQGSYEQYF
TRBV27	TRBJ1-6	few	TRBD1	TGTGCCAGCAGTTTATGGGTCGGGACAGGGCGCCTCGCCCTCCACTTT	CASSLWVGTGRLALHF
TRBV5-4	TRBJ1-1	many	TRBD1	TGTGCCAGCAGCCCGGGGACAGAGAACACTGAAGCTTTCTTT	CASSPGTENTEAFF
TRBV2	TRBJ2-7	few	TRBD2	TGTGCCAGCAGTGAAGTGTGGGGGGGGTCCTACGAGCAGTACTTC	CASSEVWGGSYEQYF
TRBV5-1	TRBJ2-7	NA	NA	TGCGCCAGCAGCTTGGCCCGGGATTACGAGCAGTACTTC	CASSLARDYEQYF
TRBV2	TRBJ1-2	NA	NA	TGTGCCAGCAGCGAACGTCGGGCGGGAGATGGCTACACCTTC	CASSERRAGDGYTF
TRBV27	TRBJ2-7	NA	TRBD2	TGTGCCAGCAGTTTTATAAGCGGGAGCTACGAGCAGTACTTC	CASSFISGSYEQYF
TRBV6-5	TRBJ2-3	NA	TRBD1	TGTGCCAGCAGACTGGGACAGGGGGGTGCAGATACGCAGTATTTT	CASRLGQGGADTQYF
TRBV4-1	TRBJ2-7	few	TRBD1	TGCGCCAGCAGCCAAGATGGACAGGACTACGAGCAGTACTTC	CASSQDGQDYEQYF
TRBV7-3	TRBJ2-7	NA	NA	TGTGCCAGCAGCTTAAGGGGGGGGCTTAGTGAGCAGTACTTC	CASSLRGGLSEQYF
TRBV6-1	TRBJ2-7	NA	TRBD2	TGTGCCAGCAGGAGGACTAGCGGGAACTACGAGCAGTACTTC	CASRRTSGNYEQYF
TRBV29-1	TRBJ2-1	few	TRBD1	TGCAGCGTCGCCGGGACAGGTCAGTCCTACAATGAGCAGTTCTTC	CSVAGTGQSYNEQFF
TRBV15	TRBJ2-3	NA	TRBD2	TGTGCCACCAGCCCACCCGGACTAGCGGGAATGGCAGATACGCAGTATTTT	CATSPPGLAGMADTQYF
TRBV10-3	TRBJ2-7	NA	TRBD2	TGTGCCATCAGTGACCCAAGGACTAGCGGGGACTACGAGCAGTACTTC	CAISDPRTSGDYEQYF
TRBV28	TRBJ1-5	NA	NA	TGTGCCAGCAGTCCTCAGGGAACCCACCAGCCCCAGCATTTT	CASSPQGTHQPQHF
TRBV7-8	TRBJ1-1	NA	TRBD1	TGTGCCAGCAGCTTACTCAGGGGGAATCAGAACACTGAAGCTTTCTTT	CASSLLRGNQNTEAFF
TRBV5-6	TRBJ2-3	NA	TRBD2	TGTGCCAGCAGCTTGTTAAGGGCGGGAGGCTCAGATACGCAGTATTTT	CASSLLRAGGSDTQYF
TRBV7-2	TRBJ2-3	few	TRBD2	TGTGCCAGCAGCTTAAGACTAGCGGGGTCCACAGATACGCAGTATTTT	CASSLRLAGSTDTQYF
TRBV6-5	TRBJ1-1	NA	NA	TGTGCCAGCAGTGGCCCTCTTAGCGCTGAAGCTTTCTTT	CASSGPLSAEAFF
TRBV6-1	TRBJ1-3	NA	NA	TGTGCCAGCATGGACGGGGTCTCTGGAAACACCATATATTTT	CASMDGVSGNTIYF
TRBV2	TRBJ2-7	NA	NA	TGTGCCAGCACCGGGGACTCCTACGAGCAGTACTTC	CASTGDSYEQYF
TRBV18	TRBJ1-2	NA	TRBD1	TGTGCCAGCTCACCACGACAGACCAACAGGGGGCAAGGTGGCTACACCTTC	CASSPRQTNRGQGGYTF
TRBV9	TRBJ2-1	NA	NA	TGTGCCAGCAGCGCAGTACACTACAATGAGCAGTTCTTC	CASSAVHYNEQFF
TRBV28	TRBJ2-7	NA	TRBD2	TGTGCCAGCAGTTTATCGGGAGGAGGGTCCGTGCTCGAGCAGTACTTC	CASSLSGGGSVLEQYF
TRBV20-1	TRBJ1-4	NA	NA	TGCAGTGCCGACCAGGGTGAAAAACTGTTTTTT	CSADQGEKLFF
TRBV7-2	TRBJ1-1	NA	NA	TGTGCCAGCAGCTTATGGAGTGAAGCTTTCTTT	CASSLWSEAFF
TRBV27	TRBJ1-2	NA	NA	TGTGCCAGCAGTGCCCGGAGAGGCAAATCAGATGGCTACACCTTC	CASSARRGKSDGYTF
TRBV2	TRBJ1-4	NA	NA	TGTGCCAGCAGTCTTACAGGGTACGAAGAAAAACTGTTTTTT	CASSLTGYEEKLFF
TRBV9	TRBJ1-2	NA	NA	TGTGCCAGCACCCCCGCAGCAGGGGCTGTCTATGGCTACACCTTC	CASTPAAGAVYGYTF
TRBV7-2	TRBJ2-1	NA	NA	TGTGCCAGCAGCTTAGTGGGCGGGTCCAGCTCCTACAATGAGCAGTTCTTC	CASSLVGGSSSYNEQFF
TRBV7-2	TRBJ1-1	once	TRBD1	TGTGCCAGCAGCTTAGGTTTGTTGGGGACAGGGACTGAAGCTTTCTTT	CASSLGLLGTGTEAFF
TRBV7-9	TRBJ2-5	NA	TRBD2	TGTGCCAGCAGCTTACAAGCGGGGGGGCCCCGGGAGACCCAGTACTTC	CASSLQAGGPRETQYF
TRBV11-1	TRBJ1-1	NA	NA	TGTGCCAGCAGCTTAGGCCCAGACAGTCTGACTTTCTTT	CASSLGPDSLTFF
TRBV7-9	TRBJ2-5	NA	TRBD2	TGTGCCAGCAGCCCCTGGCGGGAGGCAGAGACCCAGTACTTC	CASSPWREAETQYF
TRBV19	TRBJ2-7	NA	TRBD1	TGTGCCAGTAGCCCCGGGACAGGACCTTACGAGCAGTACTTC	CASSPGTGPYEQYF
TRBV29-1	TRBJ2-1	NA	NA	TGCAGCGTGAGGATATCTAGCAATGAGCAGTTCTTC	CSVRISSNEQFF
TRBV27	TRBJ2-1	NA	NA	TGTGCCAGCAGGCCGGGTATCCCCTACAATGAGCAGTTCTTC	CASRPGIPYNEQFF
TRBV10-3	TRBJ1-2	NA	TRBD1	TGTGCCATCAGTGTCCAAGCCGGGACAGGGGACTATGGCTACACCTTC	CAISVQAGTGDYGYTF
TRBV28	TRBJ2-7	NA	TRBD1	TGTGCCAGCACCATTAGGACAGGGGTTTCCTACGAGCAGTACTTC	CASTIRTGVSYEQYF
TRBV14	TRBJ2-3	NA	NA	TGTGCCAGCAGCCAAGGAGAGGGAAGGATTAGGACAGATACGCAGTATTTT	CASSQGEGRIRTDTQYF
TRBV10-2	TRBJ2-3	NA	NA	TGCGCCAGCTCCGTGGGCTTAGGTGCAGATACGCAGTATTTT	CASSVGLGADTQYF
TRBV18	TRBJ2-1	few	TRBD2	TGTGCCAGCTCGCCGGGCATCGAGATTAGCGGGATGACCTCCTACAATGAGCAGTTCTTC	CASSPGIEISGMTSYNEQFF
TRBV9	TRBJ1-2	NA	TRBD1	TGTGCCAGCAGCGGAGGAGGATGGGACAGCTATGGCTACACCTTC	CASSGGGWDSYGYTF
TRBV4-3	TRBJ2-3	NA	TRBD2	TGCGCCAGCAGCCCCTGGACTAGCGGGATGAGGGCAGATACGCAGTATTTT	CASSPWTSGMRADTQYF
TRBV11-2	TRBJ2-5	NA	TRBD1	TGTGCCAGCAGCTTCCGGACAGGCCAGGGATTAGAGACCCAGTACTTC	CASSFRTGQGLETQYF
TRBV9	TRBJ1-1	NA	NA	TGTGCCAGCAGCCCCCGGGCCCTGGGAGGGACTGAAGCTTTCTTT	CASSPRALGGTEAFF
TRBV7-9	TRBJ1-3	NA	NA	TGTGCCAGCAGGTCCATTGGAAACACCATATATTTT	CASRSIGNTIYF
TRBV28	TRBJ2-5	NA	NA	TGTGCCAGCAGGCTCATAAGAAATCAAGGGGGGACCCAGTACTTC	CASRLIRNQGGTQYF
TRBV21-1	TRBJ2-7	once	NA	TGTGCCAGCAGCCCGAAAACAGGGCCGGTTACTCCGTACGAGCAGTACTTC	CASSPKTGPVTPYEQYF
TRBV6-5	TRBJ2-7	few	NA	TGTGCCGGACTATGGTACGAGCAGTACTTC	CAGLWYEQYF
TRBV9	TRBJ2-7	NA	NA	TGTGCCAGCAGCGTAGACGGCGGGGTCCGCGAGCAGTACTTC	CASSVDGGVREQYF
TRBV1	TRBJ2-1	NA	NA	TGCACCAGCAGCCAAGATCCTTACCGGGAGGGGGGAAACAATGAGCAGTTCTTC	CTSSQDPYREGGNNEQFF
TRBV4-3	TRBJ2-7	few	TRBD1	TGCGCCAGCAGCCAAGGAGTCGACAGGGGCTACGAGCAGTACTTC	CASSQGVDRGYEQYF
TRBV28	TRBJ2-3	NA	TRBD2	TGTGCCAGCAGTGCACCACGGGGGGGAGGCACAGATACGCAGTATTTT	CASSAPRGGGTDTQYF